The 28 T cell receptor beta chains listed next were all sequenced from one sample in a study of shared clonotypes between healthy human individuals. Sequenced by immunoSEQ multiplex PCR; TCRdb stores in-frame clones only, minus some. The top ten hold 1.8% of the sample, which has roughly 680,000 clones, roughly two thirds seen once. The sample comprised memory CD4+ T cells sorted from blood. Subset given: CD45RA-negative fraction. The source is a woman aged 25 to 45 in good health.

This clone was found once. The chain employs TRBV5-1 and TRBJ1-1; 8 bases are shared with TRBD1. This CDR3 contains 14 residues. Germline V gene sequence: CDR1 SGHRS, CDR2 YFSETQ. Trimming took 4 bases from V and 4 from J; bases not matched to a gene: 6. In DNA, the CDR3 is TGCGCCAGCAGCCCGGGACAGGCGAGCACTGAAGCTTTCTTT. Translating gives CASSPGQASTEAFF.

The chain has TRBV28 and TRBJ1-5; D possibly corresponds to TRBD1 (5 bases). Trimming left V 7 bases short and J 3 bases short, with 16 bases between. This CDR3 is built from 15 residues. Germline V gene lookup returns CDR1 MDHEN and CDR2 SYDVKM. DNA of the CDR3: TGTGCCAGCACCAAACTAGGCAGGGTCAATCAGCCCCAGCATTTT. Translated, it gives CASTKLGRVNQPQHF. Based on the CDR3 plus reference TRBV28 and TRBJ1-5, the full variable domain is DVKVTQSSRYLVKRTGEKVFLECVQDMDHENMFWYRQDPGLGLRLIYFSYDVKMKEKGDIPEGYSVSREKKERFSLILESASTNQTSMYLCASTKLGRVNQPQHFGDGTRLSIL.

The chain couples TRBV27 to TRBJ2-1; the D gene is possibly TRBD2 (5 bases). In germline, CDR1 is MNHEY, CDR2 SMNVEV (reference sequence). V was shortened by 8 bases and J by 5 bases, with 10 bases between the two germline ends. The CDR3 sequence is 12 residues long. The chain's CDR3 is CASRTLNNEQFF. CDR3 nucleotides: TGTGCCAGCCGGACTTTGAACAATGAGCAGTTCTTC.

J is TRBJ1-1 and V is TRBV30; TRBD1 might be the D (6 bases). The CDR3 extends over 16 amino acids. V dropped 0 bases and J dropped 1 base, with 15 bases sitting between them. Germline-derived CDR1 and CDR2 are GTSNPN and SVGIG (reference sequence). The CDR3 coding sequence is TGTGCCTGGAGTGTACTGGAAGGAGGGGGGAACACTGAAGCTTTCTTT. Translated, it gives CAWSVLEGGGNTEAFF.

This sequence joins TRBV28 and TRBJ1-5; no definite D call. Germline loops: CDR1 MDHEN, CDR2 SYDVKM. The V and J ends lost 5 bases and 9 bases respectively, with 14 bases between them. This CDR3 is built from 13 residues. The chain's CDR3 is CASSPGLKSPQHF. As DNA, the CDR3 is TGTGCCAGCAGTCCAGGTCTTAAGTCGCCCCAGCATTTT.

V usage is TRBV5-1 and J usage is TRBJ2-2, with D unclear. The length of the CDR3 is 14 residues. CDR1 and CDR2 (germline): SGHRS, YFSETQ. V lost 1 base and J lost 4, with 8 bases in between. The CDR3: CASSLIAGTGELFF. CDR3 coding DNA: TGCGCCAGCAGCTTGATTGCTGGCACCGGGGAGCTGTTTTTT.

The V and J genes are TRBV28 and TRBJ2-2, with a tentative D call TRBD2 (5 bases). Deletions cut 6 bases from V and 1 base from J, with 12 bases between. Germline V lookup: CDR1 MDHEN, CDR2 SYDVKM. The CDR3 loop spans 15 amino acids. The CDR3 nucleotides read TGTGCCAGCAGGGGCACGGGGATGAACACCGGGGAGCTGTTTTTT. Translating gives CASRGTGMNTGELFF.

This clone was counted many times. CDR3 bases: TGTGCCAGTAGTATTTCCAGGGCGGAGAATACGCAGTATTTT. The encoded protein is CASSISRAENTQYF. The J gene is TRBJ2-3, the V gene TRBV19; weak D call: TRBD1 (5 bases). Deletions cut 3 bases from V and 7 bases from J, with 14 bases between. CDR3 length: 14 residues. Germline CDR1 is LNHDA and CDR2 is SQIVND (reference sequence).

The chain combines TRBV7-3 with TRBJ2-6, with D tentatively TRBD1 (6 bases). Looked up from germline, CDR1 is SGHTA and CDR2 is FQGTGA. Trimming removed 5 bases at V and 0 bases at J, with 14 bases between. This CDR3 is 17 amino acids long. CDR3: CASSARGRSSGANVLTF. DNA of the CDR3: TGTGCCAGCAGCGCCAGGGGAAGGAGCTCTGGGGCCAACGTCCTGACTTTC.

This clone was found once. The chain carries TRBV5-6 and TRBJ2-7; 8 bases are shared with TRBD2. V lost 0 bases, J lost 0 bases, and 5 bases stayed unmatched. The CDR3 is 16 amino acids. Per the germline V gene, CDR1 is SGHDT and CDR2 is YYEEEE. CDR3 DNA sequence: TGTGCCAGCAGCTTGGGGCTAGCGGGCGGCTCCTACGAGCAGTACTTC. This sequence encodes CASSLGLAGGSYEQYF.

The chain combines TRBV19 with TRBJ2-6; 9 bases align to TRBD1. Germline loops: CDR1 LNHDA, CDR2 SQIVND (reference sequence). The trim removed 10 bases at V and 1 base at J, leaving 11 bases unmatched. The CDR3 covers 17 residues. The CDR3 loop reads CATSRRDRVSGANVLTF. The DNA for the CDR3 is TGTGCCACCTCGCGACGGGACAGGGTTTCTGGGGCCAACGTCCTGACTTTC.

The table lists this clone with a few counts. This chain links TRBV6-5 with TRBJ2-1; D possibly corresponds to TRBD2 (6 bases). The germline V gene encodes CDR1 MNHEY and CDR2 SVGAGI. With 8 bases removed from V and 7 bases from J, the gap between germline ends came to 15 bases. The CDR3 sequence is 13 residues long. The CDR3, as DNA: TGTGCCAGCCGGACTACGAGGTTGAATGAGCAGTTCTTC. It translates to CASRTTRLNEQFF.

This chain uses TRBV30 with TRBJ2-5; no definite D call. V shed 0 bases and J shed 2 bases, with 13 bases lying between them. Germline V lookup: CDR1 GTSNPN, CDR2 SVGIG (reference sequence). The CDR3 sequence is 15 residues long. The CDR3 spells CAWSVRSSLQETQYF. The CDR3 DNA reads TGTGCCTGGAGTGTACGGAGCAGCCTTCAAGAGACCCAGTACTTC.

This clone was detected only once. The chain has TRBV18 and TRBJ2-1, with 10 bases identical to TRBD2. The J segment lost 7 bases and the V segment lost 2 bases, leaving 8 bases of the junction unmatched. CDR1 is KGHSH, CDR2 LQKENI, per germline. The CDR3 has 16 amino acids. CDR3 nucleotides: TGTGCCAGCTCACCAGCCGCGGGACTAGCGAGGAATGAGCAGTTCTTC. Its translation: CASSPAAGLARNEQFF.

V gene TRBV29-1 combines with J gene TRBJ2-5; 9 positions agree with TRBD2. With 4 bases clipped from V and 2 bases from J, the junction kept 2 bases outside the gene matches. This CDR3 spans 13 amino acids. Germline V gene lookup returns CDR1 SQVTM and CDR2 ANQGSEA. In DNA, the CDR3 is TGCAGCGTTGTGGCGGGAGGGCAAGAGACCCAGTACTTC. Translation gives CSVVAGGQETQYF. Full variable domain (rest looked up from reference TRBV29-1 and TRBJ2-5): SAVISQKPSRDICQRGTSLTIQCQVDSQVTMMFWYRQQPGQSLTLIATANQGSEATYESGFVIDKFPISRPNLTFSTLTVSNMSPEDSSIYLCSVVAGGQETQYFGPGTRLLVL.

This chain uses TRBV28 with TRBJ2-1; D not certain. The CDR3 loop spans 14 amino acids. Germline CDR1 is MDHEN and CDR2 is SYDVKM. Trimming left V 6 bases short and J 4 bases short, with 13 bases between. The CDR3 DNA sequence: TGTGCCAGCAGAGGGCGGATGGGATACAATGAGCAGTTCTTC. This encodes CASRGRMGYNEQFF. Combining the CDR3 with reference TRBV28 and TRBJ2-1 gives the whole variable domain DVKVTQSSRYLVKRTGEKVFLECVQDMDHENMFWYRQDPGLGLRLIYFSYDVKMKEKGDIPEGYSVSREKKERFSLILESASTNQTSMYLCASRGRMGYNEQFFGPGTRLTVL.

The gene calls are TRBV5-1 and TRBJ1-4, with 8 positions matching TRBD1. The CDR3 is made up of 16 amino acids. Germline assignment: CDR1 SGHRS and CDR2 YFSETQ. V trimming: 0 bases; J trimming: 4 bases; junction bases outside the gene matches: 5. CDR3 sequence reads: CASSLDRGIFNEKLFF. CDR3 in DNA: TGCGCCAGCAGCTTGGACAGGGGGATATTTAATGAAAAACTGTTTTTT.

The rearrangement links TRBV10-2 to TRBJ2-1; D unclear. Germline V gene sequence: CDR1 WSHSY, CDR2 SAAADI. The CDR3 covers 15 residues. Trimming took 0 bases from V and 2 from J, leaving 8 bases between them. CDR3 nucleotides: TGCGCCAGCAGTGAGTCTAGCTTCGCCTACAATGAGCAGTTCTTC. Residues: CASSESSFAYNEQFF.

Comment on this clone: Other DNA sequences of this sample code for an identical CDR3. In DNA, the CDR3 is TGCAGTGCTACTGAGAACACTGAAGCTTTCTTT. Encoded protein: CSATENTEAFF. V and J are TRBV20-1 and TRBJ1-1; D is unresolved. The CDR3 spans 11 residues. V was clipped by 4 bases and J by 1 base, with 4 bases between them. The V gene's germline CDR1 is DFQATT and CDR2 SNEGSKA (reference sequence).

The chain has TRBV11-2 and TRBJ2-1, with D hard to call. The ends were cut back, 6 bases at V and 0 bases at J, with 12 bases in the middle. The CDR3 is made up of 15 amino acids. Germline assignment: CDR1 SGHAT and CDR2 FQNNGV. Here the CDR3 DNA reads TGTGCCAGCAGGATGACACTAAGCTCCTACAATGAGCAGTTCTTC. The encoded protein is CASRMTLSSYNEQFF.

This chain joins TRBV7-9 and TRBJ2-7; 8 bases are shared with TRBD1. This CDR3 has 16 residues. Germline V lookup: CDR1 SEHNR, CDR2 FQNEAQ (reference sequence). With V trimmed by 5 bases and J by 2 bases, 11 bases remained unmatched. CDR3 DNA sequence: TGTGCCAGCAGCCCTCCCCGGTGGACAGGGACCTACGAGCAGTACTTC. Translation gives CASSPPRWTGTYEQYF. Complete variable domain (other parts from reference TRBV7-9 and TRBJ2-7): DTGVSQNPRHKITKRGQNVTFRCDPISEHNRLYWYRQTLGQGPEFLTYFQNEAQLEKSRLLSDRFSAERPKGSFSTLEIQRTEQGDSAMYLCASSPPRWTGTYEQYFGPGTRLTVT.

This clone was recorded a few times. The V gene is TRBV2, the J gene TRBJ2-2; perhaps TRBD2 as D (6 bases). Trimming pared 6 bases from V and 1 base from J, leaving 12 bases between. The CDR3 totals 15 residues. Germline V gives CDR1 SNHLY, CDR2 FYNNEI. Written as DNA, the CDR3 is TGTGCCAGCAGGTTTGCAGCGGGGAACACCGGGGAGCTGTTTTTT. Translated, it gives CASRFAAGNTGELFF.

V and J are TRBV7-9 and TRBJ2-7; D possibly uses TRBD1 or TRBD2 (5 bases each). Germline CDR1 and CDR2: SEHNR and FQNEAQ (reference sequence). Trimming took 5 bases from V and 2 from J, leaving 22 bases between them. The CDR3 has 17 amino acids. CDR3 sequence (DNA): TGTGCCAGCAGCACCGGCGCAGGGTCCCAGACTACCTACGAGCAGTACTTC. Its protein product is CASSTGAGSQTTYEQYF.

This clone was counted a few times. The chain combines TRBV5-1 with TRBJ1-1; D uncertain. The CDR3 totals 13 residues. Germline CDR1 SGHRS, CDR2 YFSETQ. V lost 1 base to trimming and J lost 3 bases, with 7 bases between them. CDR3 sequence (DNA): TGCGCCAGCAGCTTGTTAGAAGACACTGAAGCTTTCTTT. Its protein is CASSLLEDTEAFF.

CDR3 in amino acids: CASSQTGVRGYTF. The CDR3 coding sequence is TGTGCCAGCTCACAGACAGGGGTGCGTGGCTACACCTTC. V gene TRBV18 combines with J gene TRBJ1-2, with 8 bases identical to TRBD1. V was pared by 4 bases and J by 7 bases, with 5 bases of the junction left unmatched. The CDR3 spans 13 residues. The germline V gene has CDR1 KGHSH and CDR2 LQKENI.

The count of this clone is one. The chain is built from TRBV27 and TRBJ2-3, with a possible D match to TRBD1 (6 bases). V was clipped by 0 bases and J by 3 bases, with 7 bases between them. Per the germline V gene, CDR1 is MNHEY and CDR2 is SMNVEV (reference sequence). The CDR3 length is 14 residues. CDR3 DNA: TGTGCCAGCAGTTTATCGGGGACAACAGATACGCAGTATTTT. Residues: CASSLSGTTDTQYF.

The chain employs TRBV6-5 and TRBJ2-7; 7 bases fit TRBD1. The CDR3 totals 14 residues. The J segment lost 2 bases and the V segment lost 6 bases, leaving 7 bases of the junction unmatched. Germline CDR1 is MNHEY and CDR2 is SVGAGI. CDR3 amino acids: CASRPGQVAYEQYF. The CDR3 DNA sequence: TGTGCCAGCAGGCCAGGACAGGTCGCCTACGAGCAGTACTTC.

This clone appeared a single time. This chain connects TRBV7-8 to TRBJ2-3, with TRBD1 matching over 10 bases. CDR3 length equals 14 residues. Germline V gives CDR1 SGHVS, CDR2 FQNEAQ. The V gene end was trimmed by 4 bases and the J gene end by 3 bases; junction bases not matched to a gene: 1. The CDR3 nucleotides are TGTGCCAGCAGCTGGGACAGGGGAACAGATACGCAGTATTTT. Amino acid sequence: CASSWDRGTDTQYF.